This T cell receptor (beta chain) was documented in a study of blood T cell repertoires in COVID-19. Study summary: Acute and convalescent COVID-19 samples came from the United States, Italy and Spain. The cDNA or gDNA used as material had been derived from T cells, B-cell-depleted T cells, or PBMCs.

Original processing notes: Quantification of nucleated cells was approximated via reference gene primer amplification. Some clones are missing from TCRdb's copy, which holds only in-frame ones; the method was immunoSEQ multiplex PCR. The V and J calls and clone size come from that table; D and trimming were worked out from the DNA. The sample consists of 150,000 to 200,000 clones, around 84% of them appearing once. This clone was seen a few times. Seattle patients were enrolled during active infection and followed longitudinally. Germline CDR1 and CDR2: MDHEN and SYDVKM. J gave up 5 bases and V 4 bases, and 6 bases lay outside the gene matches. CDR3 length equals 14 residues.

The receptor was isolated from a woman in her sixties or seventies with COVID-19, enrolled during active disease. The specimen was peripheral blood. The chain carries TRBV28 and TRBJ1-1; 8 positions agree with TRBD1. DNA for the CDR3: TGTGCCAGCAGTTCCACAGGGGGTAAGACTGAAGCTTTCTTT. Protein sequence: CASSSTGGKTEAFF. Based on the CDR3 plus reference TRBV28 and TRBJ1-1, the full variable domain is DVKVTQSSRYLVKRTGEKVFLECVQDMDHENMFWYRQDPGLGLRLIYFSYDVKMKEKGDIPEGYSVSREKKERFSLILESASTNQTSMYLCASSSTGGKTEAFFGQGTRLTVV.